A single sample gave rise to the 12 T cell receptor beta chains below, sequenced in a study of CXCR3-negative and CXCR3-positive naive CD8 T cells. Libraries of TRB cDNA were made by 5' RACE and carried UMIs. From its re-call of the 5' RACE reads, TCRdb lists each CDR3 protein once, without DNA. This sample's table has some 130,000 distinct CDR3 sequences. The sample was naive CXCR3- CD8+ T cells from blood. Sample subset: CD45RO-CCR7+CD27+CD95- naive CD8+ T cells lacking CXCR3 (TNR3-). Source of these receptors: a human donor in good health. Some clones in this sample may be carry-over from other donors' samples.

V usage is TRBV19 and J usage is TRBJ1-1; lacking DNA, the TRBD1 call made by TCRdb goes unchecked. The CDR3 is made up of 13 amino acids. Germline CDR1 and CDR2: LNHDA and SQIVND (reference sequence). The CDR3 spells CASSTTGGSEAFF.

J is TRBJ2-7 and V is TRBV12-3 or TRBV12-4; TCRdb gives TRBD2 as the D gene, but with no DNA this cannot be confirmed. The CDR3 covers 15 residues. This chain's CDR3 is CASSPLADHSYEQYF.

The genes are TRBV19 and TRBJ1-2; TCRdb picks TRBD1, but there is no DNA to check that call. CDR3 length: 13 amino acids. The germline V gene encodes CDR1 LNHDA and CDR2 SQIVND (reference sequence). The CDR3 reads CASSFDRRYGYTF. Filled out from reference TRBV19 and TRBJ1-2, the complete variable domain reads DGGITQSPKYLFRKEGQNVTLSCEQNLNHDAMYWYRQDPGQGLRLIYYSQIVNDFQKGDIAEGYSVSREKKESFPLTVTSAQKNPTAFYLCASSFDRRYGYTFGSGTRLTVV.

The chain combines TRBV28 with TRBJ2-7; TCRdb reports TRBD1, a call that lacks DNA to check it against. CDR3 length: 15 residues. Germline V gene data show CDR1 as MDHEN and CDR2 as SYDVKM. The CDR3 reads CASTPFTGGTNEQYF.

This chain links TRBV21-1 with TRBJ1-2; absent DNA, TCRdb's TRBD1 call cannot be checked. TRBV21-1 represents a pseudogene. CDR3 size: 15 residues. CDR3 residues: CASSKEPGLYYGYTF.

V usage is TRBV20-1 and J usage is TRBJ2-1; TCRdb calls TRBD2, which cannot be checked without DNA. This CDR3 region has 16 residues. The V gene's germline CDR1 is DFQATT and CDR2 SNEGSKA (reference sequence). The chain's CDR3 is CSADTRGLMSYNEQFF.

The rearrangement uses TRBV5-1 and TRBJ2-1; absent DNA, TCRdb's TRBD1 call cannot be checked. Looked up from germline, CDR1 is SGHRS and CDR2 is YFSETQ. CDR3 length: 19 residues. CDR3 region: CASSSGTGANPLSLNEQFF. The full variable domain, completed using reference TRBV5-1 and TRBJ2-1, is KAGVTQTPRYLIKTRGQQVTLSCSPISGHRSVSWYQQTPGQGLQFLFEYFSETQRNKGNFPGRFSGRQFSNSRSEMNVSTLELGDSALYLCASSSGTGANPLSLNEQFFGPGTRLTVL.

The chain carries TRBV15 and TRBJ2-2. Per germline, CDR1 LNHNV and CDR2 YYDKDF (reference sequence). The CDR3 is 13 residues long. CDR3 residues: CATSRRAAGELFF.

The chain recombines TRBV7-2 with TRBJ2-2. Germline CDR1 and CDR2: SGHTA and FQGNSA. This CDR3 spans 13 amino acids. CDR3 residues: CASSLRVTGELFF.

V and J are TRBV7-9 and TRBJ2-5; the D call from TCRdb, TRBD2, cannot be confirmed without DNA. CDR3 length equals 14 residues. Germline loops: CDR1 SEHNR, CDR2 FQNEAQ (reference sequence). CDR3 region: CASRSGGAGETQYF.

This chain's CDR3 is CASKTGTNTGELFF. J is TRBJ2-2 and V is TRBV7-9; TCRdb selects TRBD1, and the lack of DNA leaves this call unchecked. CDR1 is SEHNR, CDR2 FQNEAQ, per germline (reference sequence). The CDR3 is 14 amino acids. Using reference TRBV7-9 and TRBJ2-2 for the parts outside the CDR3, the full variable domain is DTGVSQNPRHKITKRGQNVTFRCDPISEHNRLYWYRQTLGQGPEFLTYFQNEAQLEKSRLLSDRFSAERPKGSFSTLEIQRTEQGDSAMYLCASKTGTNTGELFFGEGSRLTVL.

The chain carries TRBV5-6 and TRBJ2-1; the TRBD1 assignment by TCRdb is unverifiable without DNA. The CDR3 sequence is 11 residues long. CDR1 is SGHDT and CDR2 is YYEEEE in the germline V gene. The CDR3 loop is CASTQGTEQFF.